The rows below give T cell receptor beta chains drawn from one sample of a study of CD8 T cells in Susac syndrome. TCRdb itself ran the immunoSEQ multiplex PCR reads through MiXCR, one entry per CDR3 protein. The sample includes 350,000 to 550,000 distinct CDR3 sequences, more than 80% seen only once; the top ten take approximately 0.12%. The sequencing input was CD8+ T cells from PBMCs. The source is a human donor with multiple sclerosis. The CDR3 runs from the conserved cysteine through the conserved F or W. Each record gives: V gene, clone size, J gene, D gene, CDR3 DNA, CDR3 protein. A D gene is named only where the DNA matches it firmly. Size values are once, few and many counts, or a class for expanded clones, and some rows have none.

>TRBV27|-|TRBJ2-1|TRBD2
TGTGCCAGCAGCCCCGGATCGGGGGGAGATGTCTACAATGAGCAGTTCTTC
CASSPGSGGDVYNEQFF
>TRBV20-1|-|TRBJ2-7|-
TGCAGTGTCTCGATGCAGGGGGGATGGGGCGAGCAGTACTTC
CSVSMQGGWGEQYF
>TRBV28|-|TRBJ2-7|-
TGTGCCAGCAGTTTAATGGGATTGGGCTACGAGCAGTACTTC
CASSLMGLGYEQYF
>TRBV27|-|TRBJ2-7|TRBD1
TGTGCCAGCAGTTTATCTGGACAGGGGGCGACACCCTACGAGCAGTACTTC
CASSLSGQGATPYEQYF
>TRBV6-5|-|TRBJ2-1|-
TGTGCCAGCAGTTACTCCGGGGTCAATGAGCAGTTCTTC
CASSYSGVNEQFF
>TRBV18|once|TRBJ1-4|-
TGTGCCAGCTCCCAGAGAGTTAATGAAAAACTGTTTTTT
CASSQRVNEKLFF
>TRBV4-1|-|TRBJ2-1|-
TGCGCCAGCAGCCAAGTCGAGAGTAATGAGCAGTTCTTC
CASSQVESNEQFF
>TRBV23-1|-|TRBJ1-5|-
TGCGCCAGCAGTCAATCCCAGGGGAATAGCAATCAGCCCCAGCATTTT
CASSQSQGNSNQPQHF
>TRBV2|-|TRBJ2-7|-
TGTGCCAGCAGCGTCGGACAGTTTCGGAACGAGCAGTACTTC
CASSVGQFRNEQYF
>TRBV7-2|many|TRBJ1-5|-
TGTGCCAGCAGCTTAACGGGTAGCAATCAGCCCCAGCATTTT
CASSLTGSNQPQHF
>TRBV6-1|-|TRBJ1-6|-
TGTGCCAGCAGTGAAGAAGGACACCTTAATTCACCCCTCCACTTT
CASSEEGHLNSPLHF